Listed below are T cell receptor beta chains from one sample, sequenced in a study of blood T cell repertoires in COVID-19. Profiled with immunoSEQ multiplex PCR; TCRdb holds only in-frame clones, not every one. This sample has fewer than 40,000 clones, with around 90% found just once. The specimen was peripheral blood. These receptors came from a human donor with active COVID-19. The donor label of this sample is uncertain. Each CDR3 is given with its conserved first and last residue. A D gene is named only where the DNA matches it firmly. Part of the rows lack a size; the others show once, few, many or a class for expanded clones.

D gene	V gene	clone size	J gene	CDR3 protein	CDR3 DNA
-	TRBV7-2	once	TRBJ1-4	CASSLVPRVTNEKLFF	TGTGCCAGCAGCTTAGTGCCGAGGGTAACTAATGAAAAACTGTTTTTT
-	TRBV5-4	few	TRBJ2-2	CASSFMGGTITGELFF	TGTGCCAGCAGCTTCATGGGCGGGACGATCACCGGGGAGCTGTTTTTT
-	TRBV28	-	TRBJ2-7	CASTLSGYGYEQYF	TGTGCCAGCACTCTGAGCGGGTACGGCTACGAGCAGTACTTC
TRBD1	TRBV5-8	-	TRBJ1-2	CASSLDRGLPNYGYTF	TGTGCCAGCAGCTTGGACAGGGGGCTACCCAACTATGGCTACACCTTC
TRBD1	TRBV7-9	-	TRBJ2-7	CASSLGTGLTYEQYF	TGTGCCAGCAGCTTAGGGACAGGGCTCACCTACGAGCAGTACTTC
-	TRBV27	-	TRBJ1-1	CASRPTRRPEAFF	TGTGCCAGCAGACCGACAAGGAGGCCTGAAGCTTTCTTT
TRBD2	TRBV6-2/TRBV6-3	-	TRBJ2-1	CASSLSLGGGNNEQFF	TGTGCCAGCAGCCTATCCCTCGGCGGGGGGAACAATGAGCAGTTCTTC
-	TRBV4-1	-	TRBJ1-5	CASSQERSLVGNQPQHF	TGCGCCAGCAGCCAAGAGCGTAGTTTAGTAGGCAATCAGCCCCAGCATTTT
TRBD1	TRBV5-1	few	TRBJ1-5	CASSFTGEANQPQHF	TGCGCCAGCAGCTTCACAGGGGAGGCGAATCAGCCCCAGCATTTT
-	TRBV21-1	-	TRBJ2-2	CASSQGSANTGELFF	TGTGCCAGCAGTCAGGGATCCGCGAACACCGGGGAGCTGTTTTTT
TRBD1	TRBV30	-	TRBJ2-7	CAWSPGLETDRDF	TGTGCCTGGAGTCCAGGTTTGGAAACGGACAGGGACTTC
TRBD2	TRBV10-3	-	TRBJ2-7	CAISESGGRGSYEQYF	TGTGCCATCAGTGAGTCGGGCGGGAGGGGCTCCTACGAGCAGTACTTC
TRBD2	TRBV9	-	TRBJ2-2	CASSVEWLAGGHTGELFF	TGTGCCAGCAGCGTAGAATGGCTAGCGGGGGGGCACACCGGGGAGCTGTTTTTT
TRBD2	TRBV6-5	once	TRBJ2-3	CASKPGLPHTDTQYF	TGTGCCAGCAAGCCGGGACTACCTCACACAGATACGCAGTATTTT
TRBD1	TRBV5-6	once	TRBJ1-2	CASSLDRGTGGYTF	TGTGCCAGCAGCTTGGACAGGGGAACGGGTGGCTACACCTTC
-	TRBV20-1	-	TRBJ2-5	CSASLAGAQETQYF	TGCAGTGCTAGTCTCGCGGGGGCTCAGGAGACCCAGTACTTC
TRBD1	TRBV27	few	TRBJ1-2	CASGTGPYGYTF	TGTGCCAGCGGGACAGGCCCCTATGGCTACACCTTC
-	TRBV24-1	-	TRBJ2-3	CATGARDTQYF	TGTGCCACTGGGGCGCGAGATACGCAGTATTTT
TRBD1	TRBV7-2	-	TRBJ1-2	CASSLDPIGQAYLYGYTF	TGTGCCAGCAGCTTAGACCCCATAGGACAGGCGTATCTCTATGGCTACACCTTC
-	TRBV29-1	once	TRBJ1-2	CNVEAFNYGYTF	TGCAACGTTGAAGCTTTCAACTATGGCTACACCTTC
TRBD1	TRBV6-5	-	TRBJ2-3	CASSPTGAYTDTQYF	TGTGCCAGCAGCCCGACAGGGGCCTACACAGATACGCAGTATTTT
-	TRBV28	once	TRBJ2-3	CASSSLPAWSTDTQYF	TGTGCCAGCAGTTCTTTACCTGCGTGGAGCACAGATACGCAGTATTTT
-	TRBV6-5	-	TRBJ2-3	CASTRGPATDTQYF	TGTGCCAGCACGCGGGGACCTGCCACAGATACGCAGTATTTT
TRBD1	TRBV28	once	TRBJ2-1	CASSPGMGQGYNEQFF	TGTGCCAGCAGCCCGGGAATGGGACAGGGGTACAATGAGCAGTTCTTC
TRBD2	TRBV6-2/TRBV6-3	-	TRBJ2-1	CASSYEGLAGNNEQFF	TGTGCCAGCAGTTACGAAGGGCTAGCGGGCAACAATGAGCAGTTCTTC
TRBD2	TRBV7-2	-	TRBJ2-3	CASSISGGARTDTQYF	TGTGCCAGCAGCATTAGCGGGGGGGCCCGTACAGATACGCAGTATTTT
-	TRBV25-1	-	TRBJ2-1	CASSTYSPYNEQFF	TGTGCCAGCAGTACGTACAGTCCCTACAATGAGCAGTTCTTC
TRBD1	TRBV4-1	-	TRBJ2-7	CASSSQTGRTVEQYF	TGCGCCAGCAGCTCTCAGACAGGGCGGACGGTCGAGCAGTACTTC
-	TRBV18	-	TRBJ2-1	CASSPGTGSSYNEQFF	TGTGCCAGCTCACCAGGAACAGGGAGCTCCTACAATGAGCAGTTCTTC
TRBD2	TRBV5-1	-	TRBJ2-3	CASSLRSSGGRRDTQYF	TGCGCCAGCAGCTTAAGGTCTAGCGGGGGCAGAAGGGATACGCAGTATTTT
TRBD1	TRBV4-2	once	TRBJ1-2	CASSQEIGTGGGNGYTF	TGTGCCAGCAGCCAAGAAATCGGGACAGGGGGCGGTAATGGCTACACCTTC
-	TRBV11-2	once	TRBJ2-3	CASSSGTDTQYF	TGTGCCAGCAGCTCAGGCACAGATACGCAGTATTTT
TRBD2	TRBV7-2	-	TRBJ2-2	CASSLGTRGTGELFF	TGTGCCAGCAGCTTAGGGACTAGAGGCACCGGGGAGCTGTTTTTT
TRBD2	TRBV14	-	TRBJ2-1	CASSQRTSGADYNEQFF	TGTGCCAGCAGCCAGAGGACTAGCGGGGCCGACTACAATGAGCAGTTCTTC
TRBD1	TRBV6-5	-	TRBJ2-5	CASRTTGGVETQYF	TGTGCCAGCAGGACCACAGGGGGCGTAGAGACCCAGTACTTC
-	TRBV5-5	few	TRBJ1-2	CASSIKRGQGSLNDGYTF	TGTGCCAGCAGCATAAAACGCGGTCAGGGTTCTCTGAACGATGGCTACACCTTC
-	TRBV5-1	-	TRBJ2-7	CASSPMVTGEQYF	TGCGCCAGCAGCCCCATGGTCACAGGGGAGCAGTACTTC
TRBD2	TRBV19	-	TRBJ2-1	CASSISLRGAGFGEQFF	TGTGCCAGTAGTATATCGCTGCGGGGGGCCGGGTTCGGTGAGCAGTTCTTC
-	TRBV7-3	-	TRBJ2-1	CASSAQTGRYYNEQFF	TGTGCCAGCAGCGCCCAGACAGGGAGGTACTACAATGAGCAGTTCTTC
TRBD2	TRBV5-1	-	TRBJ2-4	CASSSNPTSGNKNIQYF	TGCGCCAGCAGCTCAAACCCGACTAGCGGGAACAAAAACATTCAGTACTTC
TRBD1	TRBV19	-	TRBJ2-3	CASSIDRGLADTQYF	TGTGCCAGTAGTATAGATAGGGGGCTGGCGGATACGCAGTATTTT
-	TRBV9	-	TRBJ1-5	CASSPSADQPQHF	TGTGCCAGCAGCCCTTCTGCGGATCAGCCCCAGCATTTT
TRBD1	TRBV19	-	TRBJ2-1	CASRKTGGGDEQFF	TGTGCCAGTAGAAAGACAGGGGGAGGGGATGAGCAGTTCTTC
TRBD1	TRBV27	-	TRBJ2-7	CASSLSYRGSYEQYF	TGTGCCAGCAGTTTATCCTACAGGGGGTCCTACGAGCAGTACTTC
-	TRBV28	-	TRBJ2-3	CASSLGAGVDTQYF	TGTGCCAGCAGTTTGGGGGCGGGAGTGGATACGCAGTATTTT
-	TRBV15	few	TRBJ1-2	CATSRATGIFFTDYGYTF	TGTGCCACCAGCAGAGCTACAGGGATTTTCTTCACGGACTATGGCTACACCTTC
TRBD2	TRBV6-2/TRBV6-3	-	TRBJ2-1	CASSSPHGTSGFYNEQFF	TGTGCCAGCAGTTCCCCTCATGGGACTAGCGGATTCTACAATGAGCAGTTCTTC
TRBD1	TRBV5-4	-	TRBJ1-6	CASSLGTGVSPLHF	TGTGCCAGCAGCTTGGGGACAGGGGTCTCACCCCTCCACTTT
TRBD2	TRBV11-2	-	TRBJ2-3	CASSPWTSGGTDTQYF	TGTGCCAGCAGCCCCTGGACTAGCGGGGGCACAGATACGCAGTATTTT
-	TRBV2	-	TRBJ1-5	CASSEPQGRGQPQHF	TGTGCCAGCAGTGAACCGCAGGGGCGCGGGCAGCCCCAGCATTTT
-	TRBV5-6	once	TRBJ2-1	CASSPGGVDEQFF	TGTGCCAGCAGCCCCGGAGGCGTGGATGAGCAGTTCTTC
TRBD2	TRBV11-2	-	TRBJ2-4	CASSLRSGGVNIQYF	TGTGCCAGCAGCTTACGGAGCGGGGGAGTGAACATTCAGTACTTC
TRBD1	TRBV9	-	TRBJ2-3	CASSVEDRGRADTQYF	TGTGCCAGCAGCGTAGAAGACAGGGGAAGGGCAGATACGCAGTATTTT
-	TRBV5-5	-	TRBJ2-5	CASSSYQETQYF	TGTGCCAGCAGCTCATACCAAGAGACCCAGTACTTC
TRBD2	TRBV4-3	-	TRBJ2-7	CASSQDSGGAYEQYF	TGCGCCAGCAGCCAAGATAGCGGGGGGGCCTACGAGCAGTACTTC
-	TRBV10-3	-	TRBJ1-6	CAIGGLNSPLHF	TGTGCCATAGGAGGACTTAATTCACCCCTCCACTTT